Following are 14 T cell receptor beta chains from one sample sequenced in a study of T cell responses to AZD1222 COVID-19 vaccine. Sequenced by immunoSEQ multiplex PCR; TCRdb stores in-frame clones only, minus some. The table has about 140,000 clones, roughly 92% seen once. Here the sequenced sample was peripheral blood, taken 28 days after the second AZD1222 dose. The receptors here all came from an adult who received the AZD1222 COVID-19 vaccine.

A few counts support this clone. The chain links TRBV4-1 to TRBJ1-6; D is ambiguous. This CDR3 spans 15 amino acids. V shed 1 base and J shed 7 bases, with 11 bases lying between them. Per germline, CDR1 MGHRA and CDR2 YSYEKL. The CDR3 spells CASSQAPGQNSPLHF. The CDR3 bases are TGCGCCAGCAGCCAAGCGCCCGGTCAAAATTCACCCCTCCACTTT.

The J gene is TRBJ2-7, the V gene TRBV6-2 or TRBV6-3; D remains unclear. The CDR3 has 16 residues. CDR1 MNHEY and CDR2 SVGEGT come from the germline V gene. Trimming left V 6 bases short and J 3 bases short, with 21 bases between. CDR3 nucleotides: TGTGCCAGCAGCCAACGGGTGGCTACCGGAGACTACGAGCAGTACTTC. This gives the protein CASSQRVATGDYEQYF.

This clone has just one count. V gene TRBV14 combines with J gene TRBJ2-1, with D possibly matching TRBD2 (6 bases). The CDR3 extends over 13 amino acids. The V end lost 7 bases, the J end lost 3 bases, and 10 bases lay between the germline ends. CDR1 and CDR2 (germline): SGHDN, FVKESK. The CDR3 region has the DNA TGTGCCAGCAACCTCGGGGGCTACAATGAGCAGTTCTTC. Its protein is CASNLGGYNEQFF.

The rearrangement links TRBV6-6 to TRBJ1-4; a possible D gene is TRBD1 (6 bases). Per germline, CDR1 MNHNY and CDR2 SVGAGI (reference sequence). This CDR3 has 15 amino acids. V was clipped by 0 bases and J by 7 bases, with 12 bases between them. The CDR3 reads CASSYSGQGSEKLFF. As DNA, the CDR3 is TGTGCCAGCAGTTACTCAGGGCAGGGGAGTGAAAAACTGTTTTTT.

The gene calls are TRBV28 and TRBJ1-1, with TRBD1 matching over 7 bases. Germline loops: CDR1 MDHEN, CDR2 SYDVKM. The CDR3 extends over 14 amino acids. The junction had 6 bases not matched to a gene; V was cut back by 4 bases and J by 4 bases. CDR3 sequence reads: CASSSGDRATEAFF. CDR3 DNA sequence: TGTGCCAGCAGTTCCGGGGACAGAGCCACTGAAGCTTTCTTT.

J is TRBJ1-6 and V is TRBV28; tentatively, D is TRBD1 (6 bases). CDR1 and CDR2 from the germline V gene are MDHEN and SYDVKM. Trimming removed 3 bases from V and 8 bases from J, with 11 bases in between. The CDR3 totals 14 residues. The CDR3 DNA sequence: TGTGCCAGCAGTTTTGACAGGTTCTATTCACCCCTCCACTTT. Protein sequence: CASSFDRFYSPLHF. The entire variable domain, with the rest obtained from reference TRBV28 and TRBJ1-6, is as follows: DVKVTQSSRYLVKRTGEKVFLECVQDMDHENMFWYRQDPGLGLRLIYFSYDVKMKEKGDIPEGYSVSREKKERFSLILESASTNQTSMYLCASSFDRFYSPLHFGNGTRLTVT.

The chain carries TRBV5-5 and TRBJ1-4; maybe TRBD1 (5 bases). Deletions cut 1 base from V and 8 bases from J, with 15 bases between. This CDR3 region has 15 residues. Per germline, CDR1 SGHKS and CDR2 YYEKEE (reference sequence). CDR3 coding DNA: TGTGCCAGCAGCTTGCTCCTGGGGGTAAACGAAAAACTGTTTTTT. Translated: CASSLLLGVNEKLFF.

The chain uses TRBV5-1 and TRBJ2-7; D is perhaps TRBD1 (6 bases). CDR1 and CDR2 from the germline V gene are SGHRS and YFSETQ. Trimming stripped 4 bases from V and 4 bases from J, with 12 bases between. This CDR3 is 13 amino acids long. CDR3 in DNA: TGCGCCAGCAGCCTCAACAGGGATTACGAGCAGTACTTC. This sequence encodes CASSLNRDYEQYF.

The chain links TRBV29-1 to TRBJ2-1; TRBD2 matches 11 bases. The CDR3 contains 13 residues. The V segment lost 6 bases and the J segment 12 bases; nucleotides outside the gene matches: 10. Germline V CDR1 and CDR2: SQVTM, ANQGSEA. CDR3 region: CSVSTSGNLVQFF. In DNA, the CDR3 is TGCAGCGTCTCGACTAGCGGGAATTTAGTGCAGTTCTTC.

This clone came up once. This sequence joins TRBV28 and TRBJ1-6; 9 bases line up with TRBD1. The CDR3 length is 15 residues. The V segment lost 4 bases and the J segment 6 bases; nucleotides outside the gene matches: 4. Looked up from germline, CDR1 is MDHEN and CDR2 is SYDVKM. As DNA, the CDR3 is TGTGCCAGCAGTTCACAGGGGGCTGGTAATTCACCCCTCCACTTT. Translating it yields CASSSQGAGNSPLHF.

In DNA, the CDR3 is TGTGCCAGTAGTACCCAAAGGGTGGGGGGCACACGGCATCAGCCCCAGCATTTT. It yields the protein CASSTQRVGGTRHQPQHF. The rearrangement uses TRBV19 and TRBJ1-5, with D tentatively TRBD1 (6 bases). Germline-derived CDR1 and CDR2 are LNHDA and SQIVND (reference sequence). This CDR3 has 18 residues. Trimming took off 4 bases at V and 5 bases at J, with 24 bases between the two ends.

The V gene is TRBV6-6, the J gene TRBJ2-6; no clear D. Trimming took 5 bases from V and 0 from J, leaving 17 bases between them. The CDR3 is 18 amino acids. Germline V lookup: CDR1 MNHNY, CDR2 SVGAGI (reference sequence). CDR3 sequence reads: CASSPSAGSTSGANVLTF. DNA of the CDR3: TGTGCCAGCAGTCCCTCGGCAGGTTCGACCTCTGGGGCCAACGTCCTGACTTTC.

The chain has TRBV5-1 and TRBJ2-2; TRBD2 is a possible D gene (5 bases). The germline CDR1 and CDR2 sequences are SGHRS and YFSETQ. Trimming shortened V by 7 bases and J by 1 base, and 8 bases separated the two germline ends. The CDR3 has 13 residues. The DNA for the CDR3 is TGCGCCAGCTCCCGGGAGAACACCGGGGAGCTGTTTTTT. Translating it yields CASSRENTGELFF.

This chain connects TRBV29-1 to TRBJ2-5; D unresolved. Germline CDR1 reads SQVTM; CDR2 reads ANQGSEA. Deletions cut 5 bases from V and 2 bases from J, with 6 bases between. The CDR3 has 11 residues. CDR3 sequence (DNA): TGCAGCGTTTCAGTACAAGAGACCCAGTACTTC. Translating gives CSVSVQETQYF.